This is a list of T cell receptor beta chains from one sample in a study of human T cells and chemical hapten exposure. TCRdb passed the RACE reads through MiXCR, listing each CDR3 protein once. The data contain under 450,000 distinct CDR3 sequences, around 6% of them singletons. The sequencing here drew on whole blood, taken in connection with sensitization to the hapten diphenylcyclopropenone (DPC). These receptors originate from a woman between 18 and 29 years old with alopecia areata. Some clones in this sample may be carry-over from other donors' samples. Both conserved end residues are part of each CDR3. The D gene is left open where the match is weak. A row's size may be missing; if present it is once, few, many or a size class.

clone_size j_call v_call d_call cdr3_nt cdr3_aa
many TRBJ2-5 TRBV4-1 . TGCGCCAGCAGCGAAATGGCCCGAAGCGGCAACCCAGAGACCCAGTACTTC CASSEMARSGNPETQYF
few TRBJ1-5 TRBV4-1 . TGCGCCAGCAGCCCCCGTGTGATGGGCAATCAGCCCCAGCATTTT CASSPRVMGNQPQHF
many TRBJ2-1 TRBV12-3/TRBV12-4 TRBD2 TGTGCCAGCATCGGCCCGACTAGCGGGGGTTACAATGAGCAGTTCTTC CASIGPTSGGYNEQFF
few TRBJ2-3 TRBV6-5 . TGTGCCAGCAGTTACTTGGCTAGTAGCACAGATACGCAGTATTTT CASSYLASSTDTQYF
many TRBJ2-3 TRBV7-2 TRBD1 TGTGCCAGCAGCTCCGGTACAGGGGCAGATACGCAGTATTTT CASSSGTGADTQYF
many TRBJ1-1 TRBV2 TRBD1 TGTGCCAGCAGTGCCCAGGGGGCCGGCACTGAAGCTTTCTTT CASSAQGAGTEAFF
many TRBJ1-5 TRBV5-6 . TGTGCCAGCAGCCCCCAGGGTATCCAGCCCCAGCATTTT CASSPQGIQPQHF
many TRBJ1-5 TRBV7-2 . TGTGCCAGCAGCACCCAAGGAAATCAGCCCCAGCATTTT CASSTQGNQPQHF
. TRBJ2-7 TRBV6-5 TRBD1 TGTGCCAGCAGTAGATTACAGGGGATGCTCTACGAGCAGTACTTC CASSRLQGMLYEQYF
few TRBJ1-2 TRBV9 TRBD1 TGTGCCAGCAGCCTGACAGGGGTTGAGTATGGCTACACCTTC CASSLTGVEYGYTF
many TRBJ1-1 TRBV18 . TGTGCCAGCTCACCACGAATGAACACTGAAGCTTTCTTT CASSPRMNTEAFF
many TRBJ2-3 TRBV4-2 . TGTGCCAGCAGCCAACAAGCGGATACGCAGTATTTT CASSQQADTQYF
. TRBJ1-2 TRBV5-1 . TGCGCCAGCAGCTTGGGGGATTGCTACACCTTC CASSLGDCYTF
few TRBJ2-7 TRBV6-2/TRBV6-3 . TGTGCCAGCAGTTACTCGGTCCACGAGCAGTACTTC CASSYSVHEQYF
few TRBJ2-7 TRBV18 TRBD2 TGTGCCAGCTCACCAATGAGACTAGCGGGGGGGGCCTACGAGCAGTACTTC CASSPMRLAGGAYEQYF
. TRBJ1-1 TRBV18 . TGTGCCAGCTCACCGTCAGGACGGGGGAACACTGAAGCTTTCTTT CASSPSGRGNTEAFF
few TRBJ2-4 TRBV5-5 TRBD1 TGTGCCAGCACAAAGTTCGGACAGGGAAAGGGTAACATTCAGTACTTC CASTKFGQGKGNIQYF
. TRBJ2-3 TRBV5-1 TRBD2 TGCGCCAGCAGCTTCGAAGGGACTAGCGGGGGGGCCGCAGATACGCAGTATTTT CASSFEGTSGGAADTQYF
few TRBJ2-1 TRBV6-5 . TGTGCCAGCAGTTACTCGAGCGGTAGCTCCTACAATGAGCAGTTCTTC CASSYSSGSSYNEQFF
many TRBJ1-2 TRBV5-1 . TGCGCCAGCAGCTTGGATAATAACTATGGCTACACCTTC CASSLDNNYGYTF
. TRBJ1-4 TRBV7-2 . TGTGCCAGCAGCTTTCGACAGGTTGCAACTAATGAAAAACTGTTTTTT CASSFRQVATNEKLFF
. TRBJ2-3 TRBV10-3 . TGTGCCATCAGGTCGGCAGAATCCAGGGCCACAGATACGCAGTATTTT CAIRSAESRATDTQYF
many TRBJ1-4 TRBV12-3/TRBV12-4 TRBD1 TGTGCCAGCAGCAATACAGGGGTTGAAAAACTGTTTTTT CASSNTGVEKLFF
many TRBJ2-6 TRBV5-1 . TGCGCCAGCAGCACACAGGTAGCTGGGGCCAACGTCCTGACTTTC CASSTQVAGANVLTF
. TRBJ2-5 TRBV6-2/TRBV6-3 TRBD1 TGTGCCAGCAGTACCACGGGACAGGGAGGGGAGACCCAGTACTTC CASSTTGQGGETQYF
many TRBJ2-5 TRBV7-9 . TGTGCCAGCAGCTTAGTCGGGGCCCAGTACTTC CASSLVGAQYF
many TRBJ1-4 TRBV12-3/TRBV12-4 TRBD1 TGTGCCAGCAGGACCGGGACAGGGGTCGAAAAACTGTTTTTT CASRTGTGVEKLFF
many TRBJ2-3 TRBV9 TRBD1 TGTGCCAGCAGCGTATCTCAGGGGGCCCCTGTCACGCAGTATTTT CASSVSQGAPVTQYF
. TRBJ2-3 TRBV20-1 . TGCAGTGCTAGCCCCATCTCCCGGGGGATAGATACGCAGTATTTT CSASPISRGIDTQYF
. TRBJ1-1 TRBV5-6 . TGTGCCAGCAGCTTGCTGGGACGGATGGGGGACCAAGGAGCTTTCTTT CASSLLGRMGDQGAFF
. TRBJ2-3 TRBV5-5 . TGTGCCAGCAGCCAAGAAGGGACATGGGGACTCAGTTCCCTATGGTTT CASSQEGTWGLSSLWF
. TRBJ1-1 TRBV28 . TGTGCCAGCAGTTTGGGGATGCAGGCTTTCTTT CASSLGMQAFF
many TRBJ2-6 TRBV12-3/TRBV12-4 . TGTGCCAGCGACTCGAGGGGCTCTGGGGCCAACGTCCTGACTTTC CASDSRGSGANVLTF
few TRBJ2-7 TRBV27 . TGTGCCAGCAGTCGCAGGGGATACTCCTACGAGCAGTACTTC CASSRRGYSYEQYF
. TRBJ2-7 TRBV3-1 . TGTGCCAGCAGCCAAGACCCTGGAAGTGGATCCTACGAGCAGTACTTC CASSQDPGSGSYEQYF
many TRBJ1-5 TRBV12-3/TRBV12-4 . TGTGCCAGCAGTTTGGTGGCATCATGGTATCAGCCCCAGCATTTT CASSLVASWYQPQHF
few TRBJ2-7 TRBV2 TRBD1 TGTGCCAGCAGTGATAGAGGACAGGGGAACTACGAGCAGTACTTC CASSDRGQGNYEQYF
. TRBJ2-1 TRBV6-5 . TGTGCCAGCAGTTACCGGAGGACAGCTGAGCAGTTCTTC CASSYRRTAEQFF
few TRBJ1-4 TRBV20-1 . TGCAGTGCTAGAGATCTTAGGTACTCTAATGAAAAACTGTTTTTT CSARDLRYSNEKLFF
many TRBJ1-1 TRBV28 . TGTGCCAGCAATCCAACGAGCAGCCGGACTGAAGCTTTCTTT CASNPTSSRTEAFF
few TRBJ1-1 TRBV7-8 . TGTGCCAGCAGCTTATGGGCGGATGCTGAAGCTTTCTTT CASSLWADAEAFF
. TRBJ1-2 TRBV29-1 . TGCAGCGTTGGCGGGGACCTATACTATGGCTACACCTTC CSVGGDLYYGYTF